This TCR beta chain was profiled in a study of T cell repertoires in cytomegalovirus infection. Study details: It was the public TCR beta signatures that indicated both CMV infection and matching HLA type. Study results and caveats: Carriers of CMV and the relevant HLA type were discriminated by public TCR beta frequency. Ex vivo, HLA-C-restricted CMV-specific TCR beta clonotypes prevailed over the rest of the response.

The CDR3 is made up of 13 amino acids. CDR1 and CDR2 from the germline V gene are MNHEY and SVGEGT. V lost 7 bases and J 4 bases, leaving 11 bases between the germline ends. Regarding this clonotype: Its target is unknown.

Using its own MiXCR run on the reads, TCRdb lists one record per CDR3 protein. This sample yields around 320,000 distinct CDR3 sequences, of which 9.5% are seen a single time; over 3.5% belongs to the top ten. The chain couples TRBV6-2 or TRBV6-3 to TRBJ1-5; no clear D. The sequencing input was PBMCs. The sequence derives from a human donor in good health (CMV status not recorded). Some clones in this sample may be carry-over from other donors' samples. The CDR3 sequence: CASTYVGNQPQHF. CDR3 sequence (DNA): TGTGCCAGCACCTACGTCGGGAATCAGCCCCAGCATTTT.